The 25 T cell receptor beta chains presented below share a single source sample, sequenced in a study of identical twins. TCRdb re-called the 5' RACE reads with MiXCR, one entry per CDR3 protein. This sample has about 460,000 distinct CDR3 sequences, with approximately 15% found just once. The same sample was also studied in work on yellow fever vaccine responses in identical twins.

Material for sequencing was CD4+ T cells sorted from blood. The receptor set was obtained from a woman under 30 in good health.

The genes are TRBV18 and TRBJ1-1; 8 positions match TRBD1. This CDR3 comprises 18 residues. Germline loops: CDR1 KGHSH, CDR2 LQKENI. V lost 3 bases to trimming and J lost 5 bases; unmatched junction nucleotides: 17. CDR3 bases: TGTGCCAGCTCACCGGGGAAGGGTCAGGGGGCCCGGGGGACTGAAGCTTTCTTT. Encoded protein: CASSPGKGQGARGTEAFF.

This clonotype has a handful of counts. J is TRBJ1-2 and V is TRBV12-3 or TRBV12-4; unclear D gene. The V end was cut by 5 bases, the J end by 8 bases, with 21 bases between. CDR3 length: 15 amino acids. CDR3 coding DNA: TGTGCCAGCAGTGCCCCGGGCCTTGGGATTGACGGCTACACCTTC. Translated: CASSAPGLGIDGYTF.

The rearrangement joins TRBV20-1 to TRBJ2-3, with a weak D call TRBD1 (5 bases). Germline CDR1 and CDR2: DFQATT and SNEGSKA (reference sequence). Between the trimmed V and J ends, which lost 2 bases and 4 bases, there was a span of 10 bases. This CDR3 is built from 13 residues. The DNA for the CDR3 is TGCAGTGCTAGATCTGGGGCCCCAGATACGCAGTATTTT. Encoded protein: CSARSGAPDTQYF.

This clonotype was recorded once. V usage is TRBV7-2 and J usage is TRBJ2-1, with D possibly matching TRBD2 (5 bases). CDR3 size: 14 residues. The V gene's germline CDR1 is SGHTA and CDR2 FQGNSA. V gave up 5 bases and J gave up 9 bases, with 17 bases separating them. The CDR3 loop reads CASSQLAHRIEQFF. CDR3 bases: TGTGCCAGCAGCCAGCTAGCCCACCGAATTGAGCAGTTCTTC.

The chain carries TRBV7-3 and TRBJ2-1; possible D gene TRBD2, 5 bases. Trimming took off 7 bases at V and 7 bases at J, with 14 bases between the two ends. Germline CDR1 SGHTA, CDR2 FQGTGA. The CDR3 length is 13 residues. CDR3 amino acids: CASTSGFGNEQFF. The CDR3 coding sequence is TGTGCCAGCACCTCGGGGTTCGGAAATGAGCAGTTCTTC.

This clonotype showed up many times. This CDR3 reads CSARKWGVNQPQHF. The CDR3 nucleotides read TGCAGTGCTAGGAAGTGGGGAGTGAATCAGCCCCAGCATTTT. The V call is TRBV20-1, the J call TRBJ1-5; D gene unclear. From germline, CDR1 is DFQATT and CDR2 SNEGSKA (reference sequence). The CDR3 runs 14 residues. V was trimmed by 3 bases and J by 4 bases, leaving 13 bases between them.

V usage is TRBV4-3 and J usage is TRBJ2-3; the D gene could be TRBD1 or TRBD2 (6 bases each). The CDR3 is made up of 15 amino acids. Germline V gene lookup returns CDR1 LGHNA and CDR2 YSLEER. Trimming cost V 3 bases and J 2 bases, with 12 bases left between them. The DNA for the CDR3 is TGCGCCAGCAGCCATGGGGGGCCCTACACAGATACGCAGTATTTT. It encodes CASSHGGPYTDTQYF.

V usage is TRBV7-9 and J usage is TRBJ2-5; D is possibly TRBD1 (5 bases). V was pared by 1 base and J by 4 bases, with 19 bases between. In germline, CDR1 is SEHNR, CDR2 FQNEAQ (reference sequence). This CDR3 comprises 17 residues. CDR3 in DNA: TGTGCCAGCAGCTTAGACCTGGGCAACGTCCAGGGAGAGACCCAGTACTTC. Translation: CASSLDLGNVQGETQYF.

This clonotype occurred a few times. The chain joins TRBV3-1 to TRBJ1-5; D call uncertain. V was shortened by 0 bases and J by 5 bases, with 8 bases between the two germline ends. The CDR3 length is 14 residues. Per germline, CDR1 LGHDT and CDR2 YNNKEL (reference sequence). In nucleotides, the CDR3 is TGTGCCAGCAGCCAAGATTTCTTCTATCAGCCCCAGCATTTT. It yields the protein CASSQDFFYQPQHF.

This chain connects TRBV7-9 to TRBJ1-3; TRBD1 is a possible D gene (5 bases). V gave up 4 bases and J gave up 3 bases, with 13 bases separating them. Per the germline V gene, CDR1 is SEHNR and CDR2 is FQNEAQ (reference sequence). This CDR3 spans 15 amino acids. The CDR3 here is CASSSSTGFGNTIYF. CDR3 nucleotides: TGTGCCAGCAGCTCGAGTACAGGATTTGGAAACACCATATATTTT.

The chain couples TRBV5-1 to TRBJ2-7; TRBD1 aligns across 10 bases. V lost 2 bases and J lost 3; bases outside the gene matches: 2. Germline CDR1 reads SGHRS; CDR2 reads YFSETQ. This CDR3 has 14 residues. The CDR3 loop is CASSFGTGDYEQYF. Here the CDR3 DNA reads TGCGCCAGCAGCTTCGGGACAGGGGACTACGAGCAGTACTTC. Full variable domain (remainder filled in from reference TRBV5-1 and TRBJ2-7): KAGVTQTPRYLIKTRGQQVTLSCSPISGHRSVSWYQQTPGQGLQFLFEYFSETQRNKGNFPGRFSGRQFSNSRSEMNVSTLELGDSALYLCASSFGTGDYEQYFGPGTRLTVT.

V gene TRBV7-2 combines with J gene TRBJ2-7, with 12 bases fitting TRBD2. V shed 5 bases, J shed 5 bases, and the junction held 10 bases outside the gene matches. Germline CDR1 SGHTA, CDR2 FQGNSA. CDR3 length: 16 amino acids. CDR3 sequence: CASSLGLAGGVHEQYF. Here the CDR3 DNA reads TGTGCCAGCAGCCTGGGGCTAGCGGGAGGGGTCCACGAGCAGTACTTC.

This clonotype turned up a few times. The chain's CDR3 is CASSPPGGVTGELFF. In nucleotides, the CDR3 is TGTGCCAGCAGTCCCCCCGGGGGGGTTACCGGGGAGCTGTTTTTT. The rearrangement uses TRBV6-1 and TRBJ2-2; TRBD2 matches at 8 bases. J was trimmed by 5 bases and V by 5 bases; bases with no gene match: 7. The CDR3 sequence is 15 residues long. CDR1 MNHNS and CDR2 SASEGT come from the germline V gene.

This sequence joins TRBV9 and TRBJ1-1; 7 bases are a match to TRBD1. Germline CDR1 SGDLS, CDR2 YYNGEE. The CDR3 is 15 residues long. Trimming removed 3 bases from V and 0 bases from J; junction bases left unmatched: 5. CDR3 residues: CASSEGAHMNTEAFF. CDR3 bases: TGTGCCAGCAGCGAGGGGGCCCACATGAACACTGAAGCTTTCTTT.

This clonotype has more than one count but fewer than ten. V and J are TRBV24-1 and TRBJ2-7, with D unresolved. The CDR3 consists of 13 residues. CDR1 is KGHDR and CDR2 is SFDVKD in the germline V gene. Trimming took 4 bases from V and 2 from J, leaving 8 bases between them. CDR3 DNA sequence: TGTGCCACCAGTGAGAGCAGAACCTACGAGCAGTACTTC. Translating gives CATSESRTYEQYF.

This clonotype was seen only a few times. The rearrangement links TRBV2 to TRBJ2-4; 8 positions agree with TRBD2. With V trimmed by 6 bases and J by 6 bases, 1 base remained unmatched. Per germline, CDR1 SNHLY and CDR2 FYNNEI. There are 12 residues in the CDR3. The CDR3 DNA follows: TGTGCCAGCAGACGGGGGGGAAACATTCAGTACTTC. Its protein is CASRRGGNIQYF.

This clonotype was found a few times. This CDR3 reads CATSRPPAYNEQFF. CDR3 coding DNA: TGTGCCACCAGCAGACCTCCTGCCTACAATGAGCAGTTCTTC. The V gene is TRBV15, the J gene TRBJ2-1; D uncertain. The V end was cut by 2 bases, the J end by 2 bases, with 7 bases between. The CDR3 totals 14 residues. Germline CDR1 and CDR2: LNHNV and YYDKDF (reference sequence). The full variable domain, with the rest looked up from reference TRBV15 and TRBJ2-1, is DAMVIQNPRYQVTQFGKPVTLSCSQTLNHNVMYWYQQKSSQAPKLLFHYYDKDFNNEADTPDNFQSRRPNTSFCFLDIRSPGLGDTAMYLCATSRPPAYNEQFFGPGTRLTVL.

Ten or more counts support this clonotype. The chain carries TRBV7-8 and TRBJ2-7; weak D call: TRBD2 (6 bases). V lost 3 bases and J 3 bases, leaving 12 bases between the germline ends. This CDR3 is 14 amino acids long. Germline V gives CDR1 SGHVS, CDR2 FQNEAQ. Here the CDR3 reads CASSFKREHYEQYF. The CDR3 DNA reads as TGTGCCAGCAGCTTTAAACGGGAGCACTACGAGCAGTACTTC.

In regard to this clonotype: Its ends do not fully match the called genes, so a read error is possible. The chain carries TRBV7-7 and TRBJ2-2, with D uncertain. Per the germline V gene, CDR1 is SSHAT and CDR2 is FNYEAQ (reference sequence). The CDR3 is made up of 13 amino acids. The CDR3 loop reads CASSPLRSGELFF. The CDR3, as DNA: TGTGCTAGCAGCCCCCTACGGAGCGGGGAGCTGTTTTTT.

This clonotype came up many times. An end of the junction differs from the germline gene, which may be a read error. The J gene is TRBJ1-2, the V gene TRBV25-1; the D gene is possibly TRBD1 (5 bases). Germline V CDR1 and CDR2: MGHDK, SYGVNS. The CDR3 runs to 12 residues. The CDR3, as DNA: TGTGCCAGCAGGGACGGCGGGGGACTATCCTCCTTC. Translating it yields CASRDGGGLSSF.

In this sample, this clonotype turned up a few times. The chain has TRBV14 and TRBJ1-5, with 7 bases matching TRBD1. The CDR3 covers 17 residues. Trimming cost V 0 bases and J 2 bases; bases outside gene matches: 7. Germline loops: CDR1 SGHDN, CDR2 FVKESK. As DNA, the CDR3 is TGTGCCAGCAGCCAAGATGAGCGGACAGGCGGCAATCAGCCCCAGCATTTT. It translates to CASSQDERTGGNQPQHF.

This clonotype turned up a few times. The V and J genes are TRBV6-1 and TRBJ2-3; 8 nucleotides agree with TRBD2. CDR1 is MNHNS, CDR2 SASEGT, per germline. There are 14 residues in the CDR3. V lost 6 bases to trimming and J lost 8 bases; unmatched junction nucleotides: 10. The chain's CDR3 is CASSPGGGSGTQYF. CDR3 bases: TGTGCCAGCAGCCCCGGCGGGGGGTCAGGTACGCAGTATTTT.

This clonotype was seen a few times. The CDR3 sequence: CASSRRDSWPVSEQFF. The CDR3, as DNA: TGCGCCAGCAGCCGCCGGGACTCGTGGCCGGTGAGTGAGCAGTTCTTC. The chain carries TRBV4-1 and TRBJ2-1; possibly TRBD2 for D (6 bases). The V gene's germline CDR1 is MGHRA and CDR2 YSYEKL. This CDR3 comprises 16 residues. Trimming stripped 4 bases from V and 9 bases from J, with 22 bases between.

This clonotype was seen more than once but under ten times. The V gene is TRBV10-3, the J gene TRBJ2-1, with 9 positions matching TRBD1. After removal of 8 bases from V and 5 bases from J, the junction contained 7 bases not matched to a gene. There are 14 residues in the CDR3. Germline loops: CDR1 ENHRY, CDR2 SYGVKD. In DNA form, the CDR3 reads TGTGCCATCGGGGGGACAGGGTTAAACAATGAGCAGTTCTTC. Its translation: CAIGGTGLNNEQFF.

This clonotype was observed a few times. The rearrangement joins TRBV7-9 to TRBJ2-6; D is uncertain. There are 16 residues in the CDR3. The ends were cut back, 3 bases at V and 1 base at J, with 10 bases in the middle. Germline V gene sequence: CDR1 SEHNR, CDR2 FQNEAQ (reference sequence). The CDR3 loop is CASSLPRSSGANVLTF. The CDR3, as DNA: TGTGCCAGCAGCTTGCCAAGGAGTTCTGGGGCCAACGTCCTGACTTTC. Together with reference TRBV7-9 and TRBJ2-6, the CDR3 gives the full variable domain: DTGVSQNPRHKITKRGQNVTFRCDPISEHNRLYWYRQTLGQGPEFLTYFQNEAQLEKSRLLSDRFSAERPKGSFSTLEIQRTEQGDSAMYLCASSLPRSSGANVLTFGAGSRLTVL.